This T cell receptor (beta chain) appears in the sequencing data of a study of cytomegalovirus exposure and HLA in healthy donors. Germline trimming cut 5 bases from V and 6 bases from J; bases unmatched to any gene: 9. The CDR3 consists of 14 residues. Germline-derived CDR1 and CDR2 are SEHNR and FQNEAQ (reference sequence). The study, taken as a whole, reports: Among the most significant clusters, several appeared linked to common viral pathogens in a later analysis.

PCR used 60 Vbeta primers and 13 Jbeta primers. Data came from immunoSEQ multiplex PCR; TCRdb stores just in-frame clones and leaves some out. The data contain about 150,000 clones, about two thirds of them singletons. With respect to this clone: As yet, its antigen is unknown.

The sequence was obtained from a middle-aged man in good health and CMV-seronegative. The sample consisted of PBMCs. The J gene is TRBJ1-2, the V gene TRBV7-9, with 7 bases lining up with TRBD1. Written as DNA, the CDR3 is TGTGCCAGCAGCCATCGACAGGGAAACCATGGCTACACCTTC. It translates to CASSHRQGNHGYTF.